This TCR beta chain was documented in a study of OX40 agonist ivuxolimab in advanced cancers. General study results and limits: With doses of 0.1 to 3.0 mg/kg, CD4+ and CD8+ blood T cells had undergone clonal expansion by week 6. Expanded peripheral T-cell antigen specificity went undetermined. Among patients with partial responses at 0.1-3.0 mg/kg, clonal expansion was among the lowest. Normalized T-cell clonal expansion was also low in a subset of nonresponders.

Clones were sequenced by immunoSEQ multiplex PCR, and TCRdb holds only the in-frame ones, with some missing. The data show approximately 71,000 clones, around 84% seen once. As to this clone: Its antigen is still unknown.

CDR1 and CDR2 (germline): LNHDA, SQIVND (reference sequence). The junction had 2 bases not matched to a gene; V was cut back by 5 bases and J by 1 base. The CDR3 sequence is 14 residues long. The sequence was obtained from an adult with an advanced solid tumor such as melanoma, head and neck, liver or kidney cancer. The chain employs TRBV19 and TRBJ2-3; the match to TRBD2 covers 8 bases. The sequences come from CD4+ or CD8+ T cells sorted from blood, collected in a trial of the OX40 agonist ivuxolimab. The DNA for the CDR3 is TGTGCCAGTAGTTTGCGGGGGGGCACAGATACGCAGTATTTT. Protein: CASSLRGGTDTQYF.